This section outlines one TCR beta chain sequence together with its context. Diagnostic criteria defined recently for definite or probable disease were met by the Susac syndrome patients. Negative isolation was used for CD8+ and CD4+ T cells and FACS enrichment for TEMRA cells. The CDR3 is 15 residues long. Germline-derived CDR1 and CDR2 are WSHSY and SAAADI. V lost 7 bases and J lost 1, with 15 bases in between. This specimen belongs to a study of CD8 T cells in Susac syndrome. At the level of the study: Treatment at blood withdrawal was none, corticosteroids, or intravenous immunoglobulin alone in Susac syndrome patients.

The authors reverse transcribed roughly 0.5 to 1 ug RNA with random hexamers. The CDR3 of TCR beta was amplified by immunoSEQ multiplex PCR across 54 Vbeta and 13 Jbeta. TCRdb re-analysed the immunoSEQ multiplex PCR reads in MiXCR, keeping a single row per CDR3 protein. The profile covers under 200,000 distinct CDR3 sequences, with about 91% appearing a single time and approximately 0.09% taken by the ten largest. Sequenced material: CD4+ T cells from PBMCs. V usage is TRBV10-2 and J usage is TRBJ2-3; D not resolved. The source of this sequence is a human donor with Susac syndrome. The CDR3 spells CASISGRLGTDTQYF. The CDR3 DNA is TGCGCCAGCATAAGTGGGCGCCTTGGCACAGATACGCAGTATTTT.